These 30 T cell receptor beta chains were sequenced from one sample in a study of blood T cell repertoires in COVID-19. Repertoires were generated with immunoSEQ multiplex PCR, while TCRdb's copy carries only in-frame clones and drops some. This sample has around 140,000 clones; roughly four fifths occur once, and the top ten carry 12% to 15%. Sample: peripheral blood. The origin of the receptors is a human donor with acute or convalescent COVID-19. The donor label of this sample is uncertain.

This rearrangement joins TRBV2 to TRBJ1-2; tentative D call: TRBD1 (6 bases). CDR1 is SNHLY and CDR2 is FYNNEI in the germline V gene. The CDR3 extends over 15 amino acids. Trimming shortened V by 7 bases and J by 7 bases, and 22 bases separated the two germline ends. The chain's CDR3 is CASTPPGTRTPGYTF. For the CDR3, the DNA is TGTGCCAGCACCCCTCCCGGGACAAGGACGCCTGGCTACACCTTC.

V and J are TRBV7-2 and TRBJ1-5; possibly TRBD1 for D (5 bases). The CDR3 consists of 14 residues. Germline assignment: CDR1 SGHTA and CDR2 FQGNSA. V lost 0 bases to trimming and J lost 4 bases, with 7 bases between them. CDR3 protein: CASSLATANQPQHF. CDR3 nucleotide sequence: TGTGCCAGCAGCTTAGCGACAGCTAATCAGCCCCAGCATTTT. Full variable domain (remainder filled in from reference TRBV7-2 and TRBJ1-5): GAGVSQSPSNKVTEKGKDVELRCDPISGHTALYWYRQSLGQGLEFLIYFQGNSAPDKSGLPSDRFSAERTGGSVSTLTIQRTQQEDSAVYLCASSLATANQPQHFGDGTRLSIL.

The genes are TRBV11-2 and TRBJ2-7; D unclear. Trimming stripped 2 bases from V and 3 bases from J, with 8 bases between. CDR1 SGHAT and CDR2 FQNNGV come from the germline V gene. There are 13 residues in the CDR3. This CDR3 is CASSLLGFYEQYF. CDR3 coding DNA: TGTGCCAGCAGCTTACTCGGGTTCTACGAGCAGTACTTC.

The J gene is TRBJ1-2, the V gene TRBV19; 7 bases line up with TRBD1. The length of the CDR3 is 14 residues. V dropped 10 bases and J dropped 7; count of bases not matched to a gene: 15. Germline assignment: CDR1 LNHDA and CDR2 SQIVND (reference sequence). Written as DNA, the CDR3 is TGTGCCACCCTCGGAAGGGGGCGCGATCCTGGCTACACCTTC. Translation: CATLGRGRDPGYTF.

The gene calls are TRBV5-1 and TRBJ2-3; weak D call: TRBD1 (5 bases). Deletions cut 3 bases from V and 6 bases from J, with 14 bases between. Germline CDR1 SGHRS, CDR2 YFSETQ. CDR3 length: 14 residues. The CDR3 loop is CASSSSGIADTQYF. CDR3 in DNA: TGCGCCAGCAGCTCCTCAGGGATAGCTGATACGCAGTATTTT.

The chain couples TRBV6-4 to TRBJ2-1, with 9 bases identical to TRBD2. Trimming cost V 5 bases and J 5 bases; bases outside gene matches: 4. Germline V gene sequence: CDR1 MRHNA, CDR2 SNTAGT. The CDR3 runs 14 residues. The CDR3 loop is CASSFAGGDNEQFF. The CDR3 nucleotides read TGTGCCAGCAGTTTCGCGGGGGGGGACAATGAGCAGTTCTTC.

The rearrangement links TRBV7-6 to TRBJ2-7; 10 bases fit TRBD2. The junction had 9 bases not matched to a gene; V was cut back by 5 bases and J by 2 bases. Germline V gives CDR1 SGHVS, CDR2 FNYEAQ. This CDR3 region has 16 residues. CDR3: CASSSIAGGNPYEQYF. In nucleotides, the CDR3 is TGTGCCAGCAGCAGCATAGCGGGGGGAAATCCCTACGAGCAGTACTTC.

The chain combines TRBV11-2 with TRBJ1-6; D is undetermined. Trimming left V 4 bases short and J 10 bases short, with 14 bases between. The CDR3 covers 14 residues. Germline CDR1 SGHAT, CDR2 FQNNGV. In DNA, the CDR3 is TGTGCCAGCAGCTCCTCACCTCCCGGGTCACCCCTCCACTTT. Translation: CASSSSPPGSPLHF.

The CDR3: CASSPGQEETQYF. DNA of the CDR3: TGCGCCAGCAGCCCCGGACAGGAAGAGACCCAGTACTTC. The V gene is TRBV5-1, the J gene TRBJ2-5; 7 nucleotides align to TRBD1. Germline trimming cut 4 bases from V and 3 bases from J; bases unmatched to any gene: 3. This CDR3 is 13 amino acids long. Germline lookup yields CDR1 SGHRS and CDR2 YFSETQ.

The CDR3 DNA reads as TGTGCCAGCAGCTTAGCACCACTGACAGGTATAAGCAATCAGCCCCAGCATTTT. Translating it yields CASSLAPLTGISNQPQHF. This chain connects TRBV7-2 to TRBJ1-5, with a weak D call TRBD1 (6 bases). V was pared by 0 bases and J by 1 base, with 16 bases between. Germline lookup yields CDR1 SGHTA and CDR2 FQGNSA. The CDR3 loop spans 18 amino acids.

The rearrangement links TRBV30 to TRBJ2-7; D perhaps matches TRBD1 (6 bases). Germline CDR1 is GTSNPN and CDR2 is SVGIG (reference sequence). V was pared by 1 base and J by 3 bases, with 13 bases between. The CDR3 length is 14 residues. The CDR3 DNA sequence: TGTGCCTGGAGTGCCCCCGGGACACACTACGAGCAGTACTTC. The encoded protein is CAWSAPGTHYEQYF.

The CDR3 protein is CASSPPGTRFNEQFF. The CDR3 DNA follows: TGTGCCAGCAGCCCCCCCGGGACAAGGTTCAATGAGCAGTTCTTC. The chain links TRBV11-2 to TRBJ2-1; a possible D gene is TRBD1 (6 bases). V was clipped by 5 bases and J by 6 bases, with 17 bases between them. Germline CDR1 SGHAT, CDR2 FQNNGV. The CDR3 has 15 residues.

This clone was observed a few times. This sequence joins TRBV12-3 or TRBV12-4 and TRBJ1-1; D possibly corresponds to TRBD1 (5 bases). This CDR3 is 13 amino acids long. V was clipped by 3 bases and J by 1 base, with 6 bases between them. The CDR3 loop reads CASSFDRNTEAFF. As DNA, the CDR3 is TGTGCCAGCAGTTTCGACAGGAACACTGAAGCTTTCTTT.

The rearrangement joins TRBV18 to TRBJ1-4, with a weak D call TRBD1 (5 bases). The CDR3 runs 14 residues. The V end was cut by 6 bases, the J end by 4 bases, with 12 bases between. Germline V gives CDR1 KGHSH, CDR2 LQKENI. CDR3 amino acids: CASSRGRDNEKLFF. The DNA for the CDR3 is TGTGCCAGCTCCCGTGGCAGGGATAATGAAAAACTGTTTTTT.

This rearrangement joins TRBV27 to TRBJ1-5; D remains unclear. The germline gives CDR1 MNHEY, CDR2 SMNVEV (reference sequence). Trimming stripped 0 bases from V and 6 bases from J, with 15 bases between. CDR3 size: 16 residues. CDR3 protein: CASSLSRPGVGQPQHF. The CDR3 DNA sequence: TGTGCCAGCAGTTTATCGCGGCCCGGGGTGGGTCAGCCCCAGCATTTT.

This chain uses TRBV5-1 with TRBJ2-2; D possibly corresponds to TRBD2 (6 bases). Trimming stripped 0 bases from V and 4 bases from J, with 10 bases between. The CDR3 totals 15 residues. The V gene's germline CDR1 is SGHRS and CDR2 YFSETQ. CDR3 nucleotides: TGCGCCAGCAGCTTGGCGGTGGGGGGCACCGGGGAGCTGTTTTTT. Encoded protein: CASSLAVGGTGELFF.

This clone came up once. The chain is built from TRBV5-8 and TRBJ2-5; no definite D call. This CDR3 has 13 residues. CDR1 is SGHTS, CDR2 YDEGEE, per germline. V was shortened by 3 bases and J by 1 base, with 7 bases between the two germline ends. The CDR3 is CASSSRVQETQYF. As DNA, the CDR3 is TGTGCCAGCAGCTCCCGGGTCCAAGAGACCCAGTACTTC.

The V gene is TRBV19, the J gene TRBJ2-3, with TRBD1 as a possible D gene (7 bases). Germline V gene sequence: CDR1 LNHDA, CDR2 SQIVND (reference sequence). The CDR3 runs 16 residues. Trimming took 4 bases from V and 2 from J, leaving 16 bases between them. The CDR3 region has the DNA TGTGCCAGTAGTACCCTACTCAGGGGGGACACAGATACGCAGTATTTT. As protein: CASSTLLRGDTDTQYF.

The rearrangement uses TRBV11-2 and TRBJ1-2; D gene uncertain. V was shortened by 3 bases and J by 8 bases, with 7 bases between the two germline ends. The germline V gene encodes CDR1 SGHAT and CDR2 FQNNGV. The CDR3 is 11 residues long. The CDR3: CASSFGPGYTF. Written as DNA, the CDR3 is TGTGCCAGCAGCTTTGGCCCGGGCTACACCTTC.

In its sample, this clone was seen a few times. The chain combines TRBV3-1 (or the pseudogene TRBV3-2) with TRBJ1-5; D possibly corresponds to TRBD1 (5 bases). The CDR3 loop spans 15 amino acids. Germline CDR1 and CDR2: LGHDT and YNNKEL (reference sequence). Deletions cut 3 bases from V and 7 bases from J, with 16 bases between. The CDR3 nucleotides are TGTGCCAGCAGCCAGGCTAACAGGTTTTTACAGCCCCAGCATTTT. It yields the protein CASSQANRFLQPQHF.

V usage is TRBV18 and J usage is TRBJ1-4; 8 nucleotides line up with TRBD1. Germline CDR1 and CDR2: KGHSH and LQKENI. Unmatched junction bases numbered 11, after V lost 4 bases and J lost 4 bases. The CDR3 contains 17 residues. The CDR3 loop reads CASSHQRTGRNNEKLFF. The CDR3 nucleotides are TGTGCCAGCTCACATCAAAGGACAGGGCGAAATAATGAAAAACTGTTTTTT.

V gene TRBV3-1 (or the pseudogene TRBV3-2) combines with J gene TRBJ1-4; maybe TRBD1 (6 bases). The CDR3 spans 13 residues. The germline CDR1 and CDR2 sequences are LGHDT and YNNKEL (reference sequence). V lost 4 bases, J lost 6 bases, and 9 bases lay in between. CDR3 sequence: CASSRTAYEKLFF. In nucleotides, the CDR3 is TGTGCCAGCAGCCGGACAGCATATGAAAAACTGTTTTTT.

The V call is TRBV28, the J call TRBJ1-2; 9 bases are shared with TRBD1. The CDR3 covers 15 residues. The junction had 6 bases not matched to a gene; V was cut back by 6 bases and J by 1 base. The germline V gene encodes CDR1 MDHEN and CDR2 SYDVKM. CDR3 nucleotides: TGTGCCAGCAGCAAGGACAGGGGAAATAACTATGGCTACACCTTC. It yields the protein CASSKDRGNNYGYTF.

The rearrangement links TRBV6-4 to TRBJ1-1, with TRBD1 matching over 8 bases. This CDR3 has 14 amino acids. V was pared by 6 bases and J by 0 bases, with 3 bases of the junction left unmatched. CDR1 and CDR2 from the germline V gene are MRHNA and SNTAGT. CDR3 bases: TGTGCCAGCAGAGGACAGGGACTGAACACTGAAGCTTTCTTT. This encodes CASRGQGLNTEAFF.

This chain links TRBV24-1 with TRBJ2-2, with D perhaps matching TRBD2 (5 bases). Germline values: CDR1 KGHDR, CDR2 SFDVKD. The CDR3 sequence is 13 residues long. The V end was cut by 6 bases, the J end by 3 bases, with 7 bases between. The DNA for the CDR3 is TGTGCCACCAGTCCGGGATACACCGGGGAGCTGTTTTTT. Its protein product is CATSPGYTGELFF.

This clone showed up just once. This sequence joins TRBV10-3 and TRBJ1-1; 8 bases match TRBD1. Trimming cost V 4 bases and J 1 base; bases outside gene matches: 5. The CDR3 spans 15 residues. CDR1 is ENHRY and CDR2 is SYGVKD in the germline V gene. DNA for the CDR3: TGTGCCATCAGTGGGACGGACAGGGCGAACACTGAAGCTTTCTTT. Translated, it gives CAISGTDRANTEAFF.

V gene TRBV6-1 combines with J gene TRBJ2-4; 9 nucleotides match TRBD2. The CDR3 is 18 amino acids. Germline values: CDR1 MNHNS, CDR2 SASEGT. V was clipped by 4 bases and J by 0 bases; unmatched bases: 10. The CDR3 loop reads CASSGLDLAGRAKNIQYF. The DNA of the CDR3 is TGTGCCAGCAGTGGCTTAGATCTAGCGGGACGAGCCAAAAACATTCAGTACTTC.

Here the CDR3 reads CASRALAGGSYNEQFF. The CDR3 bases are TGTGCCAGCAGAGCACTAGCGGGGGGCTCCTACAATGAGCAGTTCTTC. The genes are TRBV2 and TRBJ2-1; 12 positions match TRBD2. The trim removed 6 bases at V and 0 bases at J, leaving 3 bases unmatched. CDR3 length equals 16 residues. Germline values: CDR1 SNHLY, CDR2 FYNNEI.

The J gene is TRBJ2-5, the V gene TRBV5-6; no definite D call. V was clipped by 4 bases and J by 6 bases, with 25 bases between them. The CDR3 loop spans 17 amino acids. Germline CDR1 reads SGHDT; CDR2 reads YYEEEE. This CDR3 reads CASSQVSHRELTKTQYF. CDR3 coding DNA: TGTGCCAGCAGCCAAGTCTCCCACCGAGAATTAACGAAGACCCAGTACTTC.

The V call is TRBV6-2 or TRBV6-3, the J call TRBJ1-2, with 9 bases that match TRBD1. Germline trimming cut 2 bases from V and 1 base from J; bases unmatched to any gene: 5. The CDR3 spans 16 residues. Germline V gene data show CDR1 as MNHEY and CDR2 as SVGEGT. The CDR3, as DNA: TGTGCCAGCAGTTACGCCGGGACAGGGATTAACTATGGCTACACCTTC. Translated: CASSYAGTGINYGYTF.